This TCR beta chain came from a study of cytomegalovirus exposure and HLA in healthy donors. Study conclusions and caveats: Using a false discovery rate of 0.05, a later analysis showed that 15,000 to 20,000 TCR beta sequences were associated with HLA alleles. The study designated around 150 TCR beta chains cytomegalovirus-associated.

As to this clone: Antigen unknown.

Unrecorded immune exposure was likely among donors, who were nominally healthy when sampled. Germline V CDR1 and CDR2: SQVTM, ANQGSEA. This CDR3 region has 12 residues. Trimming took off 4 bases at V and 2 bases at J, with 7 bases between the two ends. It was with 60 Vbeta and 13 Jbeta primers that the PCR ran. Clones were sequenced by immunoSEQ multiplex PCR, and TCRdb holds only the in-frame ones, with some missing. The sample shows around 110,000 clones, around 66% of them seen only once. The genes are TRBV29-1 and TRBJ2-3; the D is unclear. The sequence was obtained from a woman aged 40 to 55 in good health and CMV-seropositive. The sequencing sample was made of PBMCs. As DNA, the CDR3 is TGCAGCGTTGGCGGTTCCACAGATACGCAGTATTTT. It translates to CSVGGSTDTQYF.